The 16 T cell receptor beta chains below all came from one sample that was sequenced in a study of a mutant IDH1 vaccine in newly diagnosed glioma. Their target antigens are unknown. Time point specified: week 5, during vaccination. Vaccine doses each comprised 300 ug of mutant IDH1 20-mer peptide, with topical imiquimod. Measured with immunoSEQ multiplex PCR; TCRdb has only the in-frame clones, and not every one. The repertoire holds around 56,000 clones, with about 80% as singletons. Sequencing used PBMCs, obtained from a glioma patient whose treatment included an IDH1 peptide vaccine. The source of these receptors is a man aged 25-45 years with glioma.

The V call is TRBV19, the J call TRBJ1-4; TRBD1 agrees at 10 bases. Trimming cost V 6 bases and J 1 base; bases outside gene matches: 5. Germline CDR1 is LNHDA and CDR2 is SQIVND (reference sequence). The CDR3 covers 16 residues. CDR3 in amino acids: CASSDRGRGTNEKLFF. CDR3 coding DNA: TGTGCCAGTAGCGACAGGGGGCGCGGAACTAATGAAAAACTGTTTTTT.

This chain joins TRBV27 and TRBJ1-2; a possible D gene is TRBD1 (6 bases). Trimming pared 8 bases from V and 5 bases from J, leaving 15 bases between. Per germline, CDR1 MNHEY and CDR2 SMNVEV (reference sequence). The CDR3 covers 13 residues. For the CDR3, the DNA is TGTGCCAGCGGTACAGGGCGACTTTATGGCTACACCTTC. Residues: CASGTGRLYGYTF.

The rearrangement joins TRBV4-1 to TRBJ2-1; tentative D call: TRBD2 (5 bases). CDR1 is MGHRA, CDR2 YSYEKL, per germline. The CDR3 runs to 12 residues. Trimming stripped 9 bases from V and 8 bases from J, with 14 bases between. The CDR3 protein is CASRRGSYEQFF. Written as DNA, the CDR3 is TGCGCCAGTCGACGGGGTTCGTATGAGCAGTTCTTC.

This chain connects TRBV20-1 to TRBJ1-1, with TRBD1 matching 8 bases. CDR1 is DFQATT and CDR2 is SNEGSKA in the germline V gene (reference sequence). The CDR3 totals 11 residues. J gave up 11 bases and V 5 bases, and 7 bases lay outside the gene matches. CDR3 in amino acids: CSAPTGVRAFF. Here the CDR3 DNA reads TGCAGTGCTCCGACAGGGGTAAGGGCTTTCTTT.

The rearrangement joins TRBV7-9 to TRBJ2-1; D unclear. Per the germline V gene, CDR1 is SEHNR and CDR2 is FQNEAQ (reference sequence). Trimming cost V 6 bases and J 10 bases, with 22 bases left between them. This CDR3 contains 15 residues. In DNA form, the CDR3 reads TGTGCCAGCAGTTCCCTGGCAGGTAGGGCCCGGGAGCAGTTCTTC. It is translated as CASSSLAGRAREQFF.

This rearrangement joins TRBV19 to TRBJ1-5; perhaps TRBD1 as D (6 bases). V lost 4 bases to trimming and J lost 0 bases, with 10 bases between them. The germline CDR1 and CDR2 sequences are LNHDA and SQIVND (reference sequence). There are 15 residues in the CDR3. The CDR3 DNA is TGTGCCAGTAGTAAGAGACAGGATAGCAATCAGCCCCAGCATTTT. It encodes CASSKRQDSNQPQHF.

The CDR3 reads CASSETLAGPTDTQYF. The CDR3 DNA reads TGTGCCAGCAGTGAGACTCTAGCGGGGCCCACAGATACGCAGTATTTT. The chain has TRBV6-1 and TRBJ2-3, with 9 bases aligning to TRBD2. After removal of 3 bases from V and 2 bases from J, the junction contained 6 bases not matched to a gene. Germline loops: CDR1 MNHNS, CDR2 SASEGT. This CDR3 region has 16 residues.

The J gene is TRBJ1-1, the V gene TRBV28; 9 bases match TRBD1. This CDR3 region has 13 residues. CDR1 and CDR2 (germline): MDHEN, SYDVKM. The ends lost 5 bases at V and 11 bases at J; junction bases unmatched: 9. CDR3 sequence (DNA): TGTGCCAGCAGTGGGGGACAGGGCGGCGGGGCTTTCTTT. Translated, it gives CASSGGQGGGAFF. Based on the CDR3 plus reference TRBV28 and TRBJ1-1, the full variable domain is DVKVTQSSRYLVKRTGEKVFLECVQDMDHENMFWYRQDPGLGLRLIYFSYDVKMKEKGDIPEGYSVSREKKERFSLILESASTNQTSMYLCASSGGQGGGAFFGQGTRLTVV.

The chain links TRBV11-2 to TRBJ2-5; TRBD2 is a possible D gene (6 bases). CDR3 size: 17 residues. V was shortened by 5 bases and J by 0 bases, with 19 bases between the two germline ends. Germline CDR1 and CDR2: SGHAT and FQNNGV. The CDR3 reads CASSPMGRSTYQETQYF. The CDR3 bases are TGTGCCAGCAGCCCCATGGGGAGGAGCACCTACCAAGAGACCCAGTACTTC.

This chain links TRBV7-9 with TRBJ2-1; 7 bases match TRBD1. CDR1 is SEHNR, CDR2 FQNEAQ, per germline (reference sequence). After removal of 6 bases from V and 5 bases from J, the junction contained 7 bases not matched to a gene. The CDR3 totals 14 residues. The CDR3 sequence is CASRGRGQNNEQFF. The CDR3 DNA reads TGTGCCAGCAGGGGCCGGGGACAGAACAATGAGCAGTTCTTC. Full variable domain (missing parts from reference TRBV7-9 and TRBJ2-1): DTGVSQNPRHKITKRGQNVTFRCDPISEHNRLYWYRQTLGQGPEFLTYFQNEAQLEKSRLLSDRFSAERPKGSFSTLEIQRTEQGDSAMYLCASRGRGQNNEQFFGPGTRLTVL.

The J gene is TRBJ2-5, the V gene TRBV29-1, with D possibly being TRBD1 or TRBD2 (5 bases each). CDR3 size: 14 residues. Per germline, CDR1 SQVTM and CDR2 ANQGSEA. The CDR3 here is CSVPWKGPQETQYF. As DNA, the CDR3 is TGCAGTGTCCCATGGAAGGGACCCCAAGAGACCCAGTACTTC.

CDR3 in amino acids: CASSGGTGVNYGYTF. The CDR3 DNA reads as TGTGCCAGCAGCGGAGGGACAGGCGTCAACTATGGCTACACCTTC. The chain carries TRBV7-2 and TRBJ1-2; 8 bases match TRBD1. Germline values: CDR1 SGHTA, CDR2 FQGNSA. The CDR3 runs 15 residues. The J segment lost 2 bases and the V segment lost 5 bases, leaving 7 bases of the junction unmatched.

The chain joins TRBV12-5 to TRBJ2-7; the match to TRBD2 covers 7 bases. Germline assignment: CDR1 LGHNT and CDR2 FRNRAP. Trimming cost V 6 bases and J 0 bases; bases outside gene matches: 17. The CDR3 length is 18 residues. Here the CDR3 DNA reads TGTGCTAGTGGCCCCCCTTTGGGAGGGACGTGGTGCTCCTACGAGCAGTACTTC. This codes for CASGPPLGGTWCSYEQYF. Supplemented by reference TRBV12-5 and TRBJ2-7, the full variable domain reads DARVTQTPRHKVTEMGQEVTMRCQPILGHNTVFWYRQTMMQGLELLAYFRNRAPLDDSGMPKDRFSAEMPDATLATLKIQPSEPRDSAVYFCASGPPLGGTWCSYEQYFGPGTRLTVT.

V and J are TRBV25-1 and TRBJ1-1; D perhaps matches TRBD1 (5 bases). CDR1 and CDR2 from the germline V gene are MGHDK and SYGVNS. The CDR3 totals 15 residues. V lost 4 bases and J 11 bases, leaving 23 bases between the germline ends. CDR3 DNA: TGTGCCAGCAGTGGGGGACCGGGACTGCCTGGAGGGGCTTTCTTT. As protein: CASSGGPGLPGGAFF.

The gene calls are TRBV7-2 and TRBJ2-2, with a weak D call TRBD2 (7 bases). The germline gives CDR1 SGHTA, CDR2 FQGNSA. The CDR3 is made up of 17 amino acids. V was clipped by 5 bases and J by 3 bases, with 19 bases between them. The CDR3 sequence: CASSLLWAGAYTGELFF. In nucleotides, the CDR3 is TGTGCCAGCAGCCTCCTTTGGGCGGGGGCTTACACCGGGGAGCTGTTTTTT.

V gene TRBV11-2 combines with J gene TRBJ2-3; weak D call: TRBD2 (6 bases). CDR3 length: 17 residues. CDR1 SGHAT and CDR2 FQNNGV come from the germline V gene. V gave up 2 bases and J gave up 6 bases, with 21 bases separating them. The CDR3 nucleotides are TGTGCCAGCAGCTTAACCGTTGACAGAGGGCTAGCGGATACGCAGTATTTT. Amino acid sequence: CASSLTVDRGLADTQYF.